The 20 T cell receptor beta chains below come from one sample, sequenced in a study of esophageal squamous cell carcinoma under preoperative chemotherapy. Time point defined: after preoperative PTX-NDP chemotherapy. TCRdb processed the PCR reads anew with MiXCR; each CDR3 protein has one entry. The sample includes 9,500 to 12,000 distinct CDR3 sequences, around 63% of them seen just once. Sampling took place from a patient given preoperative chemotherapy. These receptors all come from a human donor with esophageal squamous cell carcinoma. The donor label of this sample is uncertain.

The chain recombines TRBV6-1 with TRBJ2-4; D unclear. Trimming shortened V by 8 bases and J by 8 bases, and 25 bases separated the two germline ends. There are 16 residues in the CDR3. Germline V CDR1 and CDR2: MNHNS, SASEGT. CDR3 coding DNA: TGTGCCAGCCGCGAATTTTGGCGGAGAGCCACAGACATTCAGTACTTC. This gives the protein CASREFWRRATDIQYF.

By share, this clonotype counts as medium-sized. The chain has TRBV6-1 and TRBJ1-6; TRBD1 aligns across 7 bases. Germline V CDR1 and CDR2: MNHNS, SASEGT. This CDR3 has 15 residues. With 6 bases clipped from V and 7 bases from J, the junction kept 9 bases outside the gene matches. DNA for the CDR3: TGTGCCAGCAGCAGTTTGGGACAGCTAAATTCACCCCTCCACTTT. Residues: CASSSLGQLNSPLHF.

This clonotype was seen once. The chain is built from TRBV12-3 or TRBV12-4 and TRBJ2-1; a possible D gene is TRBD2 (6 bases). The DNA end is more similar to TRBJ2-4, so the J call may be wrong. CDR3 length equals 14 residues. The CDR3 reads CAGRGDRDLEIQYF. CDR3 nucleotides: TGTGCCGGGCGCGGGGACCGTGACTTAGAGATTCAGTACTTC.

This clonotype was detected a few times. This chain joins TRBV6-5 and TRBJ2-3, with 9 bases matching TRBD1. The CDR3 is made up of 15 amino acids. Per germline, CDR1 MNHEY and CDR2 SVGAGI. Trimming took 8 bases from V and 1 from J; bases not matched to a gene: 7. Here the CDR3 reads CASCLRTGGTDTQYF. The CDR3 nucleotides read TGTGCCAGCTGTTTACGGACAGGGGGCACAGATACGCAGTATTTT.

V usage is TRBV6-5 and J usage is TRBJ2-1; D gene unclear. V dropped 0 bases and J dropped 3 bases, with 9 bases sitting between them. Germline-derived CDR1 and CDR2 are MNHEY and SVGAGI. The CDR3 loop spans 15 amino acids. This chain's CDR3 is CASSYSRNDYNEQFF. CDR3 nucleotides: TGTGCCAGCAGTTACTCGAGGAACGACTACAATGAGCAGTTCTTC.

On this clonotype itself: No conserved phenylalanine or tryptophan is present at the end of the CDR3, so a read error is the likely explanation. The DNA is omitted, as the CDR3 cannot be located on it reliably, and the CDR3 follows TCRdb's listing. The V call is TRBV30, the J call TRBJ2-3; no check of the table's D call, TRBD1, against the DNA was made. Germline V gives CDR1 GTSNPN, CDR2 SVGIG (reference sequence). The CDR3 length equals 21 residues, ends included. CDR3 region: CAWLRVVFLGGTGVTRLWMAL.

This chain uses TRBV6-2 or TRBV6-3 with TRBJ2-3, with D possibly matching TRBD1 (5 bases). CDR3 size: 15 residues. CDR1 is MNHEY and CDR2 is SVGEGT in the germline V gene. The ends were cut back, 5 bases at V and 2 bases at J, with 14 bases in the middle. The CDR3 region has the DNA TGTGCCAGCAGTCCGCACAGTGGACACACAGATACGCAGTATTTT. Translated: CASSPHSGHTDTQYF.

The chain carries TRBV6-1 and TRBJ1-5, with D possibly being TRBD1 (6 bases). Trimming removed 4 bases at V and 5 bases at J, with 21 bases between. Per germline, CDR1 MNHNS and CDR2 SASEGT. This CDR3 spans 17 amino acids. The CDR3 loop is CASSVPGALLRDQPQHF. CDR3 nucleotides: TGTGCCAGCAGTGTCCCGGGGGCCCTGTTGAGAGATCAGCCCCAGCATTTT.

The chain combines TRBV6-1 with TRBJ2-1; D possibly corresponds to TRBD1 (5 bases). This CDR3 has 15 amino acids. V lost 2 bases to trimming and J lost 3 bases, with 11 bases between them. CDR1 is MNHNS and CDR2 is SASEGT in the germline V gene. In DNA form, the CDR3 reads TGTGCCAGCAGTGAACAGGGTTTGAACTACAATGAGCAGTTCTTC. As protein: CASSEQGLNYNEQFF.

This clonotype was seen a few times. The chain employs TRBV7-2 and TRBJ2-1, with TRBD2 matching over 9 bases. CDR1 is SGHTA and CDR2 is FQGNSA in the germline V gene. The CDR3 spans 18 residues. V trimming: 1 base; J trimming: 9 bases; junction bases outside the gene matches: 16. Here the CDR3 DNA reads TGTGCCAGCAGCTTAGAGCCTCTCATACAACTAGCGGGCTTTGAGCAGTTCTTC. It translates to CASSLEPLIQLAGFEQFF.

This clonotype was counted at least ten times. The chain uses TRBV6-1 and TRBJ2-5, with 11 bases lining up with TRBD1. From germline, CDR1 is MNHNS and CDR2 SASEGT. The V gene end was trimmed by 3 bases and the J gene end by 4 bases; junction bases not matched to a gene: 10. The CDR3 is 17 amino acids. CDR3 nucleotides: TGTGCCAGCAGTGACTTCCGGGACAGGGGGTTTTTAGAGACCCAGTACTTC. This codes for CASSDFRDRGFLETQYF.

The rearrangement joins TRBV7-2 to TRBJ2-3; D is perhaps TRBD1 (5 bases). This CDR3 has 17 residues. CDR1 and CDR2 (germline): SGHTA, FQGNSA. The V end lost 2 bases, the J end lost 0 bases, and 15 bases lay between the germline ends. The CDR3 DNA sequence: TGTGCCAGCAGCTTACTCCCCAGGGCTGCTAGCACAGATACGCAGTATTTT. It is translated as CASSLLPRAASTDTQYF.

CDR3 region: CASPRGGGGRAQETQYF. DNA for the CDR3: TGTGCCAGCCCTAGGGGAGGAGGCGGGAGGGCACAAGAGACCCAGTACTTC. V usage is TRBV5-3 and J usage is TRBJ2-5; 9 bases match TRBD2. TRBV5-3 is placed among ORFs of uncertain function. J was trimmed by 2 bases and V by 8 bases; bases with no gene match: 16. The CDR3 consists of 17 residues.

As concerns this clonotype: This may arise from a read error, as a much more abundant clone is one base away. This chain joins TRBV6-1 and TRBJ2-7, with TRBD2 matching over 14 bases. The V gene's germline CDR1 is MNHNS and CDR2 SASEGT. CDR3 length: 15 residues. The CDR3: CAGSEGTSGSYEQYF. CDR3 DNA: TGTGCCGGCAGTGAAGGGACTAGCGGGAGTTACGAGCAGTACTTC.

The V and J genes are TRBV4-1 and TRBJ2-1; 8 bases are a match to TRBD1. The CDR3 is 15 residues long. V trimming: 1 base; J trimming: 5 bases; junction bases outside the gene matches: 4. Germline V lookup: CDR1 MGHRA, CDR2 YSYEKL. The CDR3 DNA reads as TGCGCCAGCAGCCAAGTGCAGGGGGCCGACAATGAGCAGTTCTTC. Translation: CASSQVQGADNEQFF.

The V and J genes are TRBV11-2 and TRBJ2-5; D gene uncertain. The DNA end lines up better with TRBJ2-1; the J call may be wrong. CDR3 length: 15 amino acids. In germline, CDR1 is SGHAT, CDR2 FQNNGV. Here the CDR3 DNA reads TGTGCCAGCAGCTTAGAGGTGGGATTCAACAATGAGCAGTTCTTC. Protein sequence: CASSLEVGFNNEQFF.

J is TRBJ1-1 and V is TRBV5-1, with unresolved D. Germline V gene data show CDR1 as SGHRS and CDR2 as YFSETQ. With 0 bases removed from V and 0 bases from J, the gap between germline ends came to 3 bases. The CDR3 sequence is 13 residues long. CDR3 residues: CASSLEVNTEAFF. In DNA form, the CDR3 reads TGCGCCAGCAGCTTGGAGGTGAACACTGAAGCTTTCTTT.

The chain links TRBV6-1 to TRBJ2-7, with a tentative D call TRBD1 (6 bases). CDR1 is MNHNS, CDR2 SASEGT, per germline. The CDR3 extends over 14 amino acids. V was shortened by 6 bases and J by 3 bases, with 15 bases between the two germline ends. The CDR3 is CASRRDTSNYEQYF. CDR3 sequence (DNA): TGTGCCAGCAGACGGGACACTTCAAACTACGAGCAGTACTTC.

The genes are TRBV10-3 and TRBJ2-1; perhaps D is TRBD1 or TRBD2 (6 bases each). The DNA matches TRBJ2-5 better at its end, which makes the J call doubtful. The CDR3 is 15 residues long. Germline loops: CDR1 ENHRY, CDR2 SYGVKD. The CDR3 spells CAGGSGGRALETQYF. CDR3 in DNA: TGTGCCGGGGGGTCCGGGGGCCGGGCCCTTGAGACCCAGTACTTC.

The table lists this clonotype with a few counts. The rearrangement uses TRBV11-3 and TRBJ2-2; no clear D. This CDR3 comprises 13 residues. V lost 5 bases and J lost 9, with 13 bases in between. Germline CDR1 reads SGHNT; CDR2 reads YENEEA. CDR3 protein: CASSPLPHRELFF. The CDR3, as DNA: TGTGCCAGCAGCCCCCTCCCCCACCGGGAGCTGTTTTTT.